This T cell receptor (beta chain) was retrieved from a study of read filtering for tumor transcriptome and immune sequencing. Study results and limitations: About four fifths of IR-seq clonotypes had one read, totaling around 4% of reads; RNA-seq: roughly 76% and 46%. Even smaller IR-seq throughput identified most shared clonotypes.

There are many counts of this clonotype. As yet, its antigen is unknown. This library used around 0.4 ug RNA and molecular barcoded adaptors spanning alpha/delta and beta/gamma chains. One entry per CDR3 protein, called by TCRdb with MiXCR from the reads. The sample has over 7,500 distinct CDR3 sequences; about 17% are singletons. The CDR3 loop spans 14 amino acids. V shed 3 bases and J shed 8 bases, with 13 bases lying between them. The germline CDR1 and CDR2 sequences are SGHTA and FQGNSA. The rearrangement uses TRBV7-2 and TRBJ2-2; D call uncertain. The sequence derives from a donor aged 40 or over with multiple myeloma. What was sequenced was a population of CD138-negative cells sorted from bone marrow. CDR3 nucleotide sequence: TGTGCCAGCAGCTTCCAAACAGCCTCGGGGGAGCTGTTTTTT. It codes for CASSFQTASGELFF.